This T cell receptor beta chain was sequenced for a study of blood T cell repertoires in COVID-19. Study context: From T cells, B-cell-depleted T cells, or PBMCs came the material, which was cDNA or gDNA.

The germline V gene has CDR1 ENHRY and CDR2 SYGVKD. There are 14 residues in the CDR3. V shed 8 bases and J shed 2 bases, with 12 bases lying between them. Methods used by the authors: The authors estimated nucleated cell counts from reference gene primer amplification. The method was immunoSEQ multiplex PCR; TCRdb's version includes in-frame clones alone and lacks a portion of them. Clone size and the V and J calls come from that table; the DNA yielded D and trimming. The profile covers roughly 150,000 clones, with 70% to 90% appearing a single time and about 5% taken by the ten largest. What was sequenced was peripheral blood. The rearrangement joins TRBV10-3 to TRBJ1-4; TRBD1 is a possible D gene (5 bases). The clonotype originates from a human donor in a cohort sampled during active COVID-19. CDR3 sequence reads: CAIAEGATNEKLFF. CDR3 DNA sequence: TGTGCCATCGCCGAAGGGGCGACTAATGAAAAACTGTTTTTT.